Listed below are T cell receptor beta chains from one sample, sequenced in a study of blood T cell repertoires in COVID-19. Libraries were prepared by immunoSEQ multiplex PCR; TCRdb keeps only in-frame clonotypes and omits some of them. The repertoire holds 25,000 to 35,000 clones, with roughly four fifths as singletons. Sequencing input: peripheral blood. Receptors were obtained from a woman older than 75 with acute or convalescent COVID-19. Both conserved end residues are part of each CDR3. A D gene is named only where the DNA matches it firmly. A clone size is listed for some rows: how often the clone was seen (once, few, many), or a class if it is expanded.

abundance | j_gene | v_gene | d_gene | CDR3aa | CDR3nt
NA | TRBJ1-6 | TRBV15 | NA | CATRRGGFDSPLHF | TGTGCCACCAGGAGGGGGGGGTTTGATTCACCCCTCCACTTT
NA | TRBJ1-3 | TRBV18 | TRBD1 | CASSPMGQGVATIYF | TGTGCCAGCTCACCAATGGGACAGGGAGTCGCCACCATATATTTT
few | TRBJ1-6 | TRBV18 | TRBD1 | CASSSDRVNSPLHF | TGTGCCAGCTCATCGGACAGGGTTAATTCACCCCTCCACTTT
few | TRBJ2-5 | TRBV7-2 | NA | CASSLQTGIQETQYF | TGTGCCAGCAGCCTACAAACAGGTATACAAGAGACCCAGTACTTC
NA | TRBJ2-6 | TRBV5-1 | NA | CASSLGHSGANVLTF | TGCGCCAGCAGCCTAGGCCACTCTGGGGCCAACGTCCTGACTTTC
NA | TRBJ2-1 | TRBV11-2 | TRBD2 | CASSFSGRTDEQFF | TGTGCCAGCAGCTTTAGCGGGAGAACAGATGAGCAGTTCTTC
NA | TRBJ2-5 | TRBV24-1 | NA | CATSGWKGGTQETQYF | TGTGCCACCAGTGGTTGGAAGGGGGGGACCCAAGAGACCCAGTACTTC
NA | TRBJ1-5 | TRBV28 | TRBD1 | CASRPGTGGNQPQHF | TGTGCCAGCAGACCCGGGACAGGGGGCAATCAGCCCCAGCATTTT
NA | TRBJ1-6 | TRBV28 | NA | CASGRGQEGSSYNSPLHF | TGTGCCAGCGGGAGAGGGCAGGAGGGAAGCTCCTATAATTCACCCCTCCACTTT
NA | TRBJ2-6 | TRBV6-5 | NA | CASSSTGANVLTF | TGTGCCAGCAGTTCTACGGGGGCCAACGTCCTGACTTTC
once | TRBJ1-2 | TRBV5-4 | NA | CASSLANRADGYTF | TGTGCCAGCAGCTTGGCCAACAGGGCAGATGGCTACACCTTC
NA | TRBJ2-7 | TRBV28 | NA | CASSSPRGYSPYEQYF | TGTGCCAGCAGTTCGCCTCGGGGGTACTCTCCCTACGAGCAGTACTTC
NA | TRBJ1-5 | TRBV5-5 | TRBD1 | CASSSGGASQPQHF | TGTGCCAGCAGCTCAGGGGGCGCGAGTCAGCCCCAGCATTTT
NA | TRBJ1-2 | TRBV5-4 | TRBD1 | CASRNTGGGVGYTF | TGTGCCAGCAGAAACACAGGGGGCGGGGTTGGCTACACCTTC
NA | TRBJ1-1 | TRBV4-1 | NA | CASSFFGDSEAFF | TGCGCCAGCAGCTTCTTTGGGGACTCTGAAGCTTTCTTT
NA | TRBJ2-1 | TRBV18 | NA | CASSREQGSNEQFF | TGTGCCAGCTCACGGGAACAGGGCAGCAATGAGCAGTTCTTC
NA | TRBJ1-6 | TRBV6-5 | NA | CASSYSGDMSPLHF | TGTGCCAGCAGTTACTCAGGGGATATGTCACCCCTCCACTTT
NA | TRBJ1-6 | TRBV18 | TRBD1 | CASSQTGDNSPLHF | TGTGCCAGCTCACAAACAGGGGATAATTCACCCCTCCACTTT
NA | TRBJ1-1 | TRBV20-1 | TRBD1 | CSASDPQGADTEAFF | TGCAGTGCTAGTGACCCACAGGGGGCGGACACTGAAGCTTTCTTT
NA | TRBJ1-5 | TRBV23-1 | TRBD1 | CASSQRGTGGQPQHF | TGCGCCAGCAGTCAACGAGGAACAGGGGGCCAGCCCCAGCATTTT
NA | TRBJ2-3 | TRBV5-1 | TRBD1 | CASSLGDSRSLDTQYF | TGCGCCAGCAGCCTGGGGGACAGTCGGAGTTTAGATACGCAGTATTTT
once | TRBJ2-7 | TRBV28 | NA | CASNTGYYEQYF | TGTGCCAGCAACACAGGTTATTACGAGCAGTACTTC
NA | TRBJ2-2 | TRBV9 | TRBD2 | CASSPLGTSGSGTGELFF | TGTGCCAGCAGCCCCTTGGGGACTAGCGGGAGTGGCACCGGGGAGCTGTTTTTT